One sample yielded the 27 T cell receptor beta chains listed below, sequenced in a study of T cells in localized non-small cell lung cancer. Method: immunoSEQ multiplex PCR; TCRdb's copy keeps in-frame clones and lacks some. Of 15,000 to 20,000 clones listed, about 90% are singletons. This sample comprised peripheral blood mononuclear cells, obtained before any cancer treatment. All receptors come from a woman aged 40-70 years with stage III lung adenocarcinoma.

This chain uses TRBV10-1 with TRBJ1-1; 8 bases are a match to TRBD1. J was trimmed by 6 bases and V by 8 bases; bases with no gene match: 11. The CDR3 runs 14 residues. Germline loops: CDR1 WNHNN, CDR2 SYGVQD (reference sequence). DNA of the CDR3: TGCGCCAGCTCCCTACTAAAGGACAGGGCTGAAGCTTTCTTT. It translates to CASSLLKDRAEAFF.

The chain combines TRBV27 with TRBJ2-1, with 9 bases identical to TRBD2. The germline CDR1 and CDR2 sequences are MNHEY and SMNVEV (reference sequence). The V segment lost 4 bases and the J segment 4 bases; nucleotides outside the gene matches: 2. CDR3 length: 14 amino acids. The chain's CDR3 is CASSSGLAYNEQFF. In DNA, the CDR3 is TGTGCCAGCAGTTCCGGACTAGCGTACAATGAGCAGTTCTTC.

This rearrangement joins TRBV7-2 to TRBJ2-3; a weak D match, TRBD2 (5 bases). The CDR3 totals 14 residues. The V gene lost 3 bases and the J gene lost 4 bases, with 11 bases spanning the gap. Per the germline V gene, CDR1 is SGHTA and CDR2 is FQGNSA. In DNA, the CDR3 is TGTGCCAGCAGCTTCCCGGGGATATCAGATACGCAGTATTTT. This encodes CASSFPGISDTQYF.

The chain has TRBV14 and TRBJ2-1; D is uncertain. Germline CDR1 SGHDN, CDR2 FVKESK. The CDR3 is 20 residues long. Trimming stripped 0 bases from V and 0 bases from J, with 21 bases between. The CDR3 nucleotides are TGTGCCAGCAGCCAAGAGTGGACCCCCATCGTGGTTCCCTCCTACAATGAGCAGTTCTTC. The encoded protein is CASSQEWTPIVVPSYNEQFF.

This clone was detected once. The rearrangement joins TRBV6-1 to TRBJ1-5; a possible D gene is TRBD1 (5 bases). Germline V gene sequence: CDR1 MNHNS, CDR2 SASEGT. V was shortened by 7 bases and J by 5 bases, with 18 bases between the two germline ends. CDR3 size: 15 residues. The CDR3 sequence: CASILGTVSYQPQHF. CDR3 sequence (DNA): TGTGCCAGCATCCTCGGGACGGTCTCTTATCAGCCCCAGCATTTT.

The chain recombines TRBV21-1 with TRBJ2-7; the table names TRBD1, a call not compared with the DNA. TRBV21-1 is deemed a pseudogene. CDR3 length: 14 amino acids. As DNA, the CDR3 is TGTGCCAGCAGCAAAGTTCGACAAGACTACGAGCAGTACTTC. Encoded protein: CASSKVRQDYEQYF.

The chain combines TRBV6-5 with TRBJ2-7; 8 bases agree with TRBD1. The CDR3 spans 15 residues. Germline CDR1 and CDR2: MNHEY and SVGAGI. The V gene end was trimmed by 0 bases and the J gene end by 5 bases; junction bases not matched to a gene: 6. The CDR3 bases are TGTGCCAGCAGTTACTCATACAGGGGGGCCCACGAGCAGTACTTC. It yields the protein CASSYSYRGAHEQYF.

The rearrangement uses TRBV2 and TRBJ2-2, with 7 bases identical to TRBD1. This CDR3 spans 13 amino acids. Germline CDR1 is SNHLY and CDR2 is FYNNEI. V gave up 3 bases and J gave up 6 bases; unmatched junction bases: 1. CDR3 in amino acids: CASSDQGAGELFF. As DNA, the CDR3 is TGTGCCAGCAGTGATCAGGGGGCCGGGGAGCTGTTTTTT.

The V call is TRBV7-8, the J call TRBJ2-2; D is undetermined. V lost 4 bases to trimming and J lost 3 bases, with 15 bases between them. Germline lookup yields CDR1 SGHVS and CDR2 FQNEAQ. The CDR3 loop spans 16 amino acids. The CDR3 bases are TGTGCCAGCAGCTCCTTTAAGGAGACGGACACCGGGGAGCTGTTTTTT. Protein sequence: CASSSFKETDTGELFF.

This clone was counted once. The chain combines TRBV14 with TRBJ1-1; no firm D call. The CDR3 loop spans 14 amino acids. Trimming took 0 bases from V and 6 from J, leaving 11 bases between them. Germline loops: CDR1 SGHDN, CDR2 FVKESK. Written as DNA, the CDR3 is TGTGCCAGCAGCCAAGACACAGTCCGTCCTGAAGCTTTCTTT. Its translation: CASSQDTVRPEAFF.

This chain uses TRBV9 with TRBJ1-5, with D unclear. This CDR3 is 15 amino acids long. V was trimmed by 0 bases and J by 6 bases, leaving 13 bases between them. The germline gives CDR1 SGDLS, CDR2 YYNGEE. The CDR3 region is CASSVEGLRFQPQHF. CDR3 DNA sequence: TGTGCCAGCAGCGTAGAAGGGTTAAGGTTTCAGCCCCAGCATTTT.

This chain uses TRBV18 with TRBJ1-2; D perhaps matches TRBD1 (5 bases). Germline assignment: CDR1 KGHSH and CDR2 LQKENI. CDR3 size: 14 residues. V was pared by 3 bases and J by 4 bases, with 12 bases between. CDR3 loop: CASSPPGTLYGYTF. CDR3 nucleotide sequence: TGTGCCAGCTCACCGCCCGGGACCCTCTATGGCTACACCTTC. Together with reference TRBV18 and TRBJ1-2, the CDR3 gives the full variable domain: NAGVMQNPRHLVRRRGQEARLRCSPMKGHSHVYWYRQLPEEGLKFMVYLQKENIIDESGMPKERFSAEFPKEGPSILRIQQVVRGDSAAYFCASSPPGTLYGYTFGSGTRLTVV.

The J gene is TRBJ1-4, the V gene TRBV2, with 7 positions matching TRBD1. The V and J ends lost 6 bases and 5 bases, in that order; junction bases with no gene match: 3. The CDR3 loop spans 13 amino acids. Germline lookup yields CDR1 SNHLY and CDR2 FYNNEI. CDR3 sequence (DNA): TGTGCCAGCAGGAGGGGGCTGAATGAAAAACTGTTTTTT. It yields the protein CASRRGLNEKLFF.

The chain recombines TRBV28 with TRBJ2-6, with TRBD1 matching 10 bases. The CDR3 spans 18 residues. The germline CDR1 and CDR2 sequences are MDHEN and SYDVKM. Losses at the gene ends were 5 bases for V and 2 bases for J; bases not matched to a gene: 9. CDR3 loop: CASSTSGTGDAGANVLTF. Written as DNA, the CDR3 is TGTGCCAGCAGTACCTCGGGGACAGGGGACGCTGGGGCCAACGTCCTGACTTTC.

The chain joins TRBV28 to TRBJ1-2; 9 nucleotides align to TRBD1. Trimming cost V 6 bases and J 0 bases; bases outside gene matches: 14. The CDR3 consists of 18 residues. In germline, CDR1 is MDHEN, CDR2 SYDVKM. The CDR3 region is CASRDNPGQGLSNYGYTF. For the CDR3, the DNA is TGTGCCAGCAGAGATAACCCGGGACAGGGTCTGTCTAACTATGGCTACACCTTC.

The chain recombines TRBV2 with TRBJ1-2, with D possibly TRBD1 on 5 matching bases. The CDR3 spans 14 residues. V lost 8 bases, J lost 2 bases, and 15 bases lay in between. Germline V CDR1 and CDR2: SNHLY, FYNNEI. As DNA, the CDR3 is TGTGCCAGCGAGAGGACCGACAGAAACTATGGCTACACCTTC. It is translated as CASERTDRNYGYTF.

The chain couples TRBV2 to TRBJ1-2; 7 positions match TRBD1. The length of the CDR3 is 12 residues. Germline values: CDR1 SNHLY, CDR2 FYNNEI. Trimming cost V 2 bases and J 6 bases; bases outside gene matches: 0. DNA for the CDR3: TGTGCCAGCAGTGAACAGGGGGATGGCTACACCTTC. It yields the protein CASSEQGDGYTF.

This clone was counted only a few times. The rearrangement links TRBV4-3 to TRBJ1-6; D gene uncertain. Germline V CDR1 and CDR2: LGHNA, YSLEER. V was cut by 0 bases and J by 8 bases, with 8 bases left in between. The CDR3 length is 14 residues. In nucleotides, the CDR3 is TGCGCCAGCAGCCAAGATCAGTCGGATTCACCCCTCCACTTT. This encodes CASSQDQSDSPLHF.

The chain has TRBV11-3 and TRBJ2-7; a possible D gene is TRBD1 (5 bases). V shed 3 bases and J shed 3 bases, with 6 bases lying between them. The CDR3 spans 12 residues. CDR1 is SGHNT and CDR2 is YENEEA in the germline V gene. CDR3 protein: CASSFTGYEQYF. CDR3 DNA: TGTGCCAGCAGCTTTACAGGCTACGAGCAGTACTTC.

This chain links TRBV11-2 with TRBJ1-1; D gene uncertain. Germline CDR1 SGHAT, CDR2 FQNNGV. The CDR3 has 15 residues. V was pared by 0 bases and J by 1 base, with 9 bases between. The CDR3 sequence is CASSLDLRQNTEAFF. CDR3 DNA: TGTGCCAGCAGCTTAGATCTAAGACAGAACACTGAAGCTTTCTTT.

V is TRBV6-6 and J is TRBJ1-5, with unresolved D. The CDR3 has 13 amino acids. Germline V gene sequence: CDR1 MNHNY, CDR2 SVGAGI (reference sequence). Trimming took 6 bases from V and 0 from J, leaving 6 bases between them. Here the CDR3 DNA reads TGTGCCAGCAGGTTTTATAGCAATCAGCCCCAGCATTTT. It specifies CASRFYSNQPQHF.

The chain joins TRBV5-1 to TRBJ1-1, with a weak D call TRBD1 (6 bases). CDR1 is SGHRS, CDR2 YFSETQ, per germline. This CDR3 is built from 12 residues. Trimming stripped 2 bases from V and 6 bases from J, with 8 bases between. CDR3 DNA sequence: TGCGCCAGCAGCTTTGGGGGCCCTGAAGCTTTCTTT. It is translated as CASSFGGPEAFF.

This CDR3 is CASSLGQGETQYF. The CDR3 DNA reads TGTGCCAGCAGCTTAGGACAGGGGGAGACCCAGTACTTC. The chain uses TRBV11-3 and TRBJ2-5; 8 positions agree with TRBD1. The CDR3 sequence is 13 residues long. Losses at the gene ends were 1 base for V and 5 bases for J; bases not matched to a gene: 0. The germline V gene encodes CDR1 SGHNT and CDR2 YENEEA.

V usage is TRBV10-3 and J usage is TRBJ1-2, with D perhaps TRBD1 (6 bases). V was shortened by 4 bases and J by 2 bases, with 8 bases between the two germline ends. The CDR3 loop spans 13 amino acids. Germline CDR1 is ENHRY and CDR2 is SYGVKD. The CDR3 DNA sequence: TGTGCCATCAGTGCCGACAGGAACTATGGCTACACCTTC. Protein sequence: CAISADRNYGYTF.

In this sample, this clone turned up a few times. The chain is built from TRBV4-1 and TRBJ2-7, with D uncertain. V dropped 3 bases and J dropped 0 bases, with 9 bases sitting between them. The V gene's germline CDR1 is MGHRA and CDR2 YSYEKL. The CDR3 spans 14 residues. The CDR3 reads CASSHGRFSYEQYF. CDR3 coding DNA: TGCGCCAGCAGCCATGGCAGGTTCTCCTACGAGCAGTACTTC.

The CDR3 region is CASSLGGGGGGYTF. The CDR3, as DNA: TGCGCCAGCAGCCTAGGAGGGGGCGGTGGCGGCTACACCTTC. The chain couples TRBV5-1 to TRBJ1-2; 7 bases align to TRBD1. J gave up 8 bases and V 4 bases, and 11 bases lay outside the gene matches. The CDR3 is 14 residues long. Germline values: CDR1 SGHRS, CDR2 YFSETQ.

The chain combines TRBV28 with TRBJ1-1, with D maybe TRBD1 (6 bases). Germline V gives CDR1 MDHEN, CDR2 SYDVKM. CDR3 size: 14 residues. Trimming took 6 bases from V and 0 from J, leaving 11 bases between them. CDR3 sequence reads: CASRPAGVNTEAFF. The CDR3 region has the DNA TGTGCCAGCAGGCCGGCAGGGGTGAACACTGAAGCTTTCTTT.